This passage covers 26 T cell receptor beta chains from one sample sequenced in a study of blood T cells in healthy people across ages. A second about 6 to 12 cycle PCR used barcoded and J-beta primers. TCRdb reprocessed the 5' RACE reads with MiXCR, giving one entry per CDR3 protein. The top ten clones hold about 21% of a sample with around 940,000 distinct CDR3 sequences, around 54% of them seen once. Sample: blood. The receptor set was obtained from a woman aged 55-69 years in good health.

The chain is built from TRBV9 and TRBJ2-5, with a tentative D call TRBD2 (6 bases). CDR1 and CDR2 from the germline V gene are SGDLS and YYNGEE. The V end was cut by 4 bases, the J end by 1 base, with 14 bases between. The CDR3 consists of 15 residues. The CDR3 DNA follows: TGTGCCAGCAGCCCAGGGATAGCGGTCCAAGAGACCCAGTACTTC. Protein: CASSPGIAVQETQYF.

The V and J genes are TRBV7-2 and TRBJ2-7; 14 nucleotides align to TRBD2. Germline CDR1 and CDR2: SGHTA and FQGNSA. The CDR3 is made up of 24 amino acids. The junction had 24 bases not matched to a gene; V was cut back by 0 bases and J by 2 bases. DNA of the CDR3: TGTGCCAGCAGCTTAGCTTCGTTTGGGACTAGCGGGAGTTGGGCGAAACCGACCCCCTACGAGCAGTACTTC. It specifies CASSLASFGTSGSWAKPTPYEQYF.

This chain connects TRBV29-1 to TRBJ2-5; 11 positions match TRBD2. The J segment lost 11 bases and the V segment lost 4 bases, leaving 15 bases of the junction unmatched. Germline V gene lookup returns CDR1 SQVTM and CDR2 ANQGSEA. This CDR3 contains 15 residues. CDR3 loop: CSVAELAGDGNEQYF. The CDR3 DNA reads as TGCAGCGTTGCCGAACTAGCGGGAGATGGCAATGAGCAGTACTTC.

The chain uses TRBV14 and TRBJ1-6, with TRBD1 as a possible D gene (5 bases). V was cut by 1 base and J by 3 bases, with 7 bases left in between. Germline V gene lookup returns CDR1 SGHDN and CDR2 FVKESK. The CDR3 length is 15 residues. The chain's CDR3 is CASSQGGNYNSPLHF. CDR3 DNA sequence: TGTGCCAGCAGCCAAGGGGGGAACTATAATTCACCCCTCCACTTT.

The chain has TRBV27 and TRBJ2-5; D not certain. CDR1 MNHEY and CDR2 SMNVEV come from the germline V gene (reference sequence). Trimming removed 3 bases from V and 3 bases from J, with 11 bases in between. CDR3 length: 14 residues. The CDR3 DNA follows: TGTGCCAGCAGTTTGGCTCAGGCTGAAGAGACCCAGTACTTC. It translates to CASSLAQAEETQYF.

The chain combines TRBV12-3 or TRBV12-4 with TRBJ2-5, with 8 positions matching TRBD1. The CDR3 has 14 residues. V dropped 8 bases and J dropped 3; count of bases not matched to a gene: 8. The CDR3 coding sequence is TGTGCCAGCGGGGGAGGACAGGGCGAAGAGACCCAGTACTTC. Translation: CASGGGQGEETQYF.

V is TRBV28 and J is TRBJ1-1; 7 positions match TRBD1. J gave up 11 bases and V 6 bases, and 15 bases lay outside the gene matches. CDR1 and CDR2 from the germline V gene are MDHEN and SYDVKM. This CDR3 has 14 residues. The CDR3 sequence: CASSLGQTGRRAFF. The CDR3 nucleotides are TGTGCCAGCAGCCTGGGACAGACGGGAAGGCGGGCTTTCTTT.

This rearrangement joins TRBV28 to TRBJ2-1; D is perhaps TRBD2 (6 bases). The V and J ends lost 9 bases and 3 bases respectively, with 15 bases between them. The CDR3 covers 14 residues. Germline V gene data show CDR1 as MDHEN and CDR2 as SYDVKM. As DNA, the CDR3 is TGTGCCAGGTGTGGCGGGGATATCTACAATGAGCAGTTCTTC. This codes for CARCGGDIYNEQFF.

The V call is TRBV3-1, the J call TRBJ2-3, with TRBD2 as a possible D gene (6 bases). Germline V CDR1 and CDR2: LGHDT, YNNKEL (reference sequence). Trimming took off 3 bases at V and 3 bases at J, with 13 bases between the two ends. This CDR3 contains 15 residues. CDR3 protein: CASSQVWRETDTQYF. For the CDR3, the DNA is TGTGCCAGCAGCCAGGTTTGGCGGGAAACAGATACGCAGTATTTT.

The chain recombines TRBV28 with TRBJ2-3; D not certain. The V and J ends lost 6 bases and 4 bases respectively, with 20 bases between them. The CDR3 covers 16 residues. CDR1 MDHEN and CDR2 SYDVKM come from the germline V gene. The CDR3 region is CASRDDKFPGADTQYF. As DNA, the CDR3 is TGTGCCAGCAGAGATGACAAGTTTCCTGGCGCAGATACGCAGTATTTT.

The gene calls are TRBV20-1 and TRBJ2-1, with 8 bases matching TRBD2. Trimming cost V 1 base and J 1 base; bases outside gene matches: 3. This CDR3 comprises 15 residues. The V gene's germline CDR1 is DFQATT and CDR2 SNEGSKA (reference sequence). The CDR3 reads CSARVGRASYNEQFF. CDR3 bases: TGCAGTGCTAGAGTCGGGAGGGCTTCCTACAATGAGCAGTTCTTC.

The chain couples TRBV2 to TRBJ2-5; weak D call: TRBD2 (5 bases). Germline-derived CDR1 and CDR2 are SNHLY and FYNNEI. Trimming took 2 bases from V and 11 from J, leaving 21 bases between them. CDR3 length: 15 amino acids. The CDR3 nucleotides read TGTGCCAGCAGTGAACGAGGGATCTTCAGGAATGAGCAGTACTTC. This sequence encodes CASSERGIFRNEQYF. Supplemented by reference TRBV2 and TRBJ2-5, the full variable domain reads EPEVTQTPSHQVTQMGQEVILRCVPISNHLYFYWYRQILGQKVEFLVSFYNNEISEKSEIFDDQFSVERPDGSNFTLKIRSTKLEDSAMYFCASSERGIFRNEQYFGPGTRLLVL.

This clonotype has just one count. This chain uses TRBV28 with TRBJ1-1; TRBD1 might be the D (5 bases). The CDR3 totals 10 residues. Germline CDR1 reads MDHEN; CDR2 reads SYDVKM. Trimming cost V 9 bases and J 9 bases, with 11 bases left between them. The CDR3 here is CASYYRKAFF. As DNA, the CDR3 is TGTGCCAGTTACTACAGGAAAGCTTTCTTT.

The chain links TRBV29-1 to TRBJ2-2; D is undetermined. The CDR3 contains 12 residues. Trimming stripped 3 bases from V and 5 bases from J, with 7 bases between. Germline-derived CDR1 and CDR2 are SQVTM and ANQGSEA. CDR3 sequence: CSVEGPTGELFF. The CDR3 coding sequence is TGCAGCGTTGAGGGCCCGACCGGGGAGCTGTTTTTT.

Turning to this clonotype: A much larger clone sits a single nucleotide away, making a read error possible. The chain recombines TRBV6-2 or TRBV6-3 with TRBJ2-7, with D perhaps TRBD2 (5 bases). V lost 5 bases and J 5 bases, leaving 16 bases between the germline ends. Germline values: CDR1 MNHEY, CDR2 SVGEGT. This CDR3 comprises 14 residues. CDR3 sequence reads: CASSDGVIRHEQYF. The CDR3 nucleotides are TGTGCCAGCAGTGACGGGGTCATTAGGCACGAGCAGTACTTC.

This clonotype appeared a few times. The genes are TRBV3-1 and TRBJ2-5; tentatively, D is TRBD1 (5 bases). The CDR3 has 15 amino acids. Germline lookup yields CDR1 LGHDT and CDR2 YNNKEL (reference sequence). V was clipped by 0 bases and J by 5 bases, with 13 bases between them. The CDR3, as DNA: TGTGCCAGCAGCCAAGACCCAGGTCCAGGGGAGACCCAGTACTTC. This codes for CASSQDPGPGETQYF.

Only a few counts were recorded for this clonotype. The J gene is TRBJ2-7, the V gene TRBV27, with 8 positions matching TRBD2. Trimming removed 8 bases from V and 5 bases from J; junction bases left unmatched: 8. CDR3 size: 13 residues. CDR1 and CDR2 from the germline V gene are MNHEY and SMNVEV (reference sequence). The CDR3 sequence is CASEGSGSNEQYF. CDR3 in DNA: TGTGCCAGCGAAGGGAGCGGGAGTAACGAGCAGTACTTC.

The chain joins TRBV10-1 to TRBJ2-3, with a tentative D call TRBD2 (5 bases). Deletions cut 0 bases from V and 0 bases from J, with 10 bases between. The CDR3 is 16 amino acids. Germline lookup yields CDR1 WNHNN and CDR2 SYGVQD (reference sequence). CDR3 nucleotide sequence: TGCGCCAGCAGTGAGTCGCGGGCGTCTAGCACAGATACGCAGTATTTT. This sequence encodes CASSESRASSTDTQYF.

The V call is TRBV2, the J call TRBJ2-2, with TRBD2 identical over 13 bases. V shed 6 bases, J shed 8 bases, and the junction held 6 bases outside the gene matches. The germline V gene has CDR1 SNHLY and CDR2 FYNNEI. This CDR3 comprises 15 residues. CDR3 amino acids: CASSSRTSGSGELFF. CDR3 in DNA: TGTGCCAGCAGCTCTAGGACTAGCGGGAGTGGGGAGCTGTTTTTT.

The rearrangement uses TRBV2 and TRBJ1-6; TRBD1 matches at 7 bases. The junction had 8 bases not matched to a gene; V was cut back by 7 bases and J by 5 bases. This CDR3 is 15 amino acids long. Germline CDR1 is SNHLY and CDR2 is FYNNEI. The CDR3 spells CASTEGTANNSPLHF. The CDR3 coding sequence is TGTGCCAGCACGGAAGGGACAGCTAATAATTCACCCCTCCACTTT.

The chain couples TRBV20-1 to TRBJ2-6; no reliable D call. Germline CDR1 and CDR2: DFQATT and SNEGSKA (reference sequence). V lost 6 bases, J lost 4 bases, and 22 bases lay in between. The CDR3 has 17 amino acids. The CDR3 DNA sequence: TGCAGTGCAACTGACCCCTTGAGTCCCTCCGGGGCCAACGTCCTGACTTTC. Translated, it gives CSATDPLSPSGANVLTF.

V gene TRBV12-3 or TRBV12-4 combines with J gene TRBJ1-2; a possible D gene is TRBD1 (6 bases). The CDR3 totals 12 residues. Trimming took 10 bases from V and 8 from J, leaving 17 bases between them. CDR3 sequence (DNA): TGTGCCATAGCCACAGGGTTAGAGGGCTACACCTTC. Its translation is CAIATGLEGYTF.

The V call is TRBV2, the J call TRBJ2-3; TRBD2 matches 7 bases. Germline CDR1 SNHLY, CDR2 FYNNEI. This CDR3 contains 13 residues. V shed 6 bases, J shed 10 bases, and the junction held 10 bases outside the gene matches. CDR3: CASSVRGIPPQYF. The DNA of the CDR3 is TGTGCCAGCAGCGTGCGGGGGATCCCCCCGCAGTATTTT. Using reference TRBV2 and TRBJ2-3 for the parts outside the CDR3, the full variable domain is EPEVTQTPSHQVTQMGQEVILRCVPISNHLYFYWYRQILGQKVEFLVSFYNNEISEKSEIFDDQFSVERPDGSNFTLKIRSTKLEDSAMYFCASSVRGIPPQYFGPGTRLTVL.

Many counts were recorded for this clonotype. Germline is not matched at one junction end, which may reflect a read error. The gene calls are TRBV4-1 and TRBJ2-7, with D possibly matching TRBD1 (6 bases). This CDR3 comprises 14 residues. Germline lookup yields CDR1 MGHRA and CDR2 YSYEKL. CDR3 bases: TGTGCCAGCAGCCAAGGGGGTGGGGCCTACGAGCAGTACTTC. This sequence encodes CASSQGGGAYEQYF.

The rearrangement uses TRBV7-2 and TRBJ2-3; perhaps TRBD1 as D (5 bases). The CDR3 is made up of 15 amino acids. The V and J ends lost 5 bases and 0 bases respectively, with 12 bases between them. CDR1 SGHTA and CDR2 FQGNSA come from the germline V gene. The CDR3 is CASSPWTTSTDTQYF. The DNA for the CDR3 is TGTGCCAGCAGCCCGTGGACAACTAGCACAGATACGCAGTATTTT.

The rearrangement links TRBV9 to TRBJ2-7, with D hard to call. CDR3 length: 13 amino acids. Germline V gene lookup returns CDR1 SGDLS and CDR2 YYNGEE. Trimming shortened V by 0 bases and J by 1 base, and 5 bases separated the two germline ends. This chain's CDR3 is CASSVAYSYEQYF. Written as DNA, the CDR3 is TGTGCCAGCAGCGTAGCTTATTCCTACGAGCAGTACTTC.